These T cell receptor beta chains were read from a single sample in a study of blood T cell repertoires in COVID-19. TCRdb keeps only in-frame clones here, not all; method: immunoSEQ multiplex PCR. The table lists over 120,000 clones, more than 85% of them singletons. Source material: peripheral blood. The receptors come from a man aged 55-75 years with active or convalescent COVID-19. Both conserved end residues are part of each CDR3. A D gene is named only where the DNA matches it firmly.

v_call	d_call	j_call	cdr3_length	cdr3_nt	cdr3_aa
TRBV10-3	-	TRBJ1-5	14	TGTGCCATCAGTGAGTCGCGGGGGGATCAGCCCCAGCATTTT	CAISESRGDQPQHF
TRBV3-1/TRBV3-2	TRBD2	TRBJ2-7	13	TGTGCCAGCAGCCCGGGACTAGTAGTCGAGCAGTACTTC	CASSPGLVVEQYF
TRBV28	TRBD2	TRBJ2-7	18	TGTGCCAGCAAACTGACAGGTACCGGACTAGCGGGGTCCTACGAGCAGTACTTC	CASKLTGTGLAGSYEQYF
TRBV28	TRBD1	TRBJ1-1	17	TGTGCCAGCAGTTTACCCAGACCTGACAGGGGGGGTGGTGAAGCTTTCTTT	CASSLPRPDRGGGEAFF
TRBV9	TRBD1	TRBJ2-7	15	TGTGCCAGTTCACCTGGACAGGTTTCAACCTACGAGCAGTACTTC	CASSPGQVSTYEQYF
TRBV24-1	TRBD1	TRBJ1-6	14	TGTGCCACCAGTGAGACAGGGGACAATTCACCCCTCCACTTT	CATSETGDNSPLHF
TRBV24-1	-	TRBJ2-5	14	TGTGCCACTGAAGCACAGGGTAGTGGGGGGACCCAGTACTTC	CATEAQGSGGTQYF
TRBV3-1/TRBV3-2	-	TRBJ2-5	14	TGTGCCAGCAGCCAAGTCTCCTTACAAGAGACCCAGTACTTC	CASSQVSLQETQYF
TRBV7-2	-	TRBJ1-4	15	TGTGCCAGCAGTCAAGCTGGGGGGAGGTGGGAAAAACTGTTTTTT	CASSQAGGRWEKLFF
TRBV9	TRBD1	TRBJ2-5	15	TGTGCCAGCAGCCCGCCCGGGACAGGGTGGGAGACCCAGTACTTC	CASSPPGTGWETQYF
TRBV6-5	-	TRBJ1-2	14	TGTGCCAGCAGCTGCCGGGACTGCCGAGGTGGCTACACCTTC	CASSCRDCRGGYTF
TRBV5-1	-	TRBJ2-5	14	TGCGCCAGCAGCCTGGGGCCGTACCAAGAGACCCAGTACTTC	CASSLGPYQETQYF
TRBV30	-	TRBJ1-3	15	TGTGCCTGGAGTGTTGGACAGCGCTCTGGAAACACCATATATTTT	CAWSVGQRSGNTIYF
TRBV25-1	TRBD1	TRBJ1-4	15	TGTGCCAGCAGTGAATGGGGACAGGGTAACGAAAAACTGTTTTTT	CASSEWGQGNEKLFF